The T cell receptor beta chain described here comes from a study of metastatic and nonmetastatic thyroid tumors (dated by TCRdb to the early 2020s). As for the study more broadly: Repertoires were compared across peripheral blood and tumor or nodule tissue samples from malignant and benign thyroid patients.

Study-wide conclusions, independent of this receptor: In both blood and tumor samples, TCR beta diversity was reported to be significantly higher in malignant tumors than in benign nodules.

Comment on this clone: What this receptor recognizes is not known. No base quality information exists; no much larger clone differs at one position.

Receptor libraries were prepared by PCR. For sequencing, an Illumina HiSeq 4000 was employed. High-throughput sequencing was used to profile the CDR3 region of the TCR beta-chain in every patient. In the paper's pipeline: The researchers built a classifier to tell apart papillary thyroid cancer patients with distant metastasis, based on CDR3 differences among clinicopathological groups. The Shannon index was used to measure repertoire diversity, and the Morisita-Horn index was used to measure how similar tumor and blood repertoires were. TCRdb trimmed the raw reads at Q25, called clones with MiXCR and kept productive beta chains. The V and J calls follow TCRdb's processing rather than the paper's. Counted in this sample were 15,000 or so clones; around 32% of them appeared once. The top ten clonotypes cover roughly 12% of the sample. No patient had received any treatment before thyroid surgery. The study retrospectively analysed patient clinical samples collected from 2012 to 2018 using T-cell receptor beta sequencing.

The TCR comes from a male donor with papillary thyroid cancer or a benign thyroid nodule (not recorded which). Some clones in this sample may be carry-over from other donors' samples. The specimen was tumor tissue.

The CDR3 here reads CASSSQGPGRINQPQHF. Read as DNA, the sequence is TGTGCCAGCTCATCACAGGGTCCCGGTCGTATCAATCAGCCCCAGCATTTT. The chain couples TRBV18 to TRBJ1-5; a tentative D match to TRBD1 spans 6 bases. Cut back by 5 bases and 3 bases, the V and J ends lie 20 bases apart. The CDR1 and CDR2 encoded by the germline V gene are KGHSH and LQKENI. Spanning cysteine to phenylalanine, the CDR3 consists of 17 amino acids. The kept DNA is CDR3 alone, 51 bases in frame from the first base.